The 27 T cell receptor beta chains below were found in one sample sequenced in a study of T cells in Graves' hyperthyroidism and ophthalmopathy. What was amplified from RNA transcripts were TCR beta CDR3 regions. HTBI primers were used for first-round RT-PCR of the TCR CDR3. TCRdb processed the multiplex PCR reads anew with MiXCR; each CDR3 protein has one entry. Among more than 500,000 distinct CDR3 sequences listed, roughly a sixth were seen once. Sequencing used blood. The receptor source for this set is a woman in her 30s with Graves' ophthalmopathy.

The table lists this clonotype with a few counts. The genes are TRBV27 and TRBJ2-1; TRBD2 matches at 8 bases. The V gene's germline CDR1 is MNHEY and CDR2 SMNVEV (reference sequence). V gave up 1 base and J gave up 4 bases; unmatched junction bases: 3. The CDR3 contains 15 residues. The chain's CDR3 is CASSLWSGGYNEQFF. The CDR3 bases are TGTGCCAGCAGTTTATGGTCGGGGGGGTACAATGAGCAGTTCTTC.

This clonotype was observed at least ten times. The chain employs TRBV28 and TRBJ2-5; TRBD2 agrees at 9 bases. J lost 3 bases, V lost 6 bases, and 8 bases had no gene match. CDR1 and CDR2 from the germline V gene are MDHEN and SYDVKM. The CDR3 loop spans 15 amino acids. The CDR3 bases are TGTGCCAGCAGGATTCGACTAGCGGACAAAGAGACCCAGTACTTC. Its protein is CASRIRLADKETQYF.

The rearrangement joins TRBV19 to TRBJ2-2; D ambiguous. The CDR3 has 16 residues. Trimming left V 3 bases short and J 2 bases short, with 13 bases between. Germline V CDR1 and CDR2: LNHDA, SQIVND (reference sequence). CDR3 sequence: CASSMGQVLNTGELFF. Written as DNA, the CDR3 is TGTGCCAGTAGTATGGGCCAGGTCCTTAACACCGGGGAGCTGTTTTTT.

This clonotype has ten or more counts. The chain carries TRBV4-1 and TRBJ2-2; TRBD1 aligns across 9 bases. Germline loops: CDR1 MGHRA, CDR2 YSYEKL. The CDR3 totals 16 residues. V was clipped by 3 bases and J by 1 base; unmatched bases: 3. In DNA form, the CDR3 reads TGCGCCAGCAGCCAGGGGACAGGGATGAACACCGGGGAGCTGTTTTTT. Translating it yields CASSQGTGMNTGELFF.

This clonotype was picked up a small number of times. The chain couples TRBV4-1 to TRBJ2-1; 9 nucleotides line up with TRBD2. Germline CDR1 and CDR2: MGHRA and YSYEKL. The CDR3 has 16 residues. V was clipped by 1 base and J by 7 bases; unmatched bases: 8. The CDR3 here is CASSQGRGGSRNEQFF. The CDR3 DNA reads TGCGCCAGCAGCCAAGGGCGGGGGGGATCGAGGAATGAGCAGTTCTTC.

This clonotype was detected a few times. This chain uses TRBV6-2 or TRBV6-3 with TRBJ1-2; the D gene is possibly TRBD1 (6 bases). Trimming cost V 0 bases and J 0 bases, with 8 bases left between them. The germline gives CDR1 MNHEY, CDR2 SVGEGT. The CDR3 consists of 15 residues. This chain's CDR3 is CASSYSTGANYGYTF. The CDR3 DNA reads as TGTGCCAGCAGTTACTCGACAGGAGCTAACTATGGCTACACCTTC.

This clonotype came up many times. This chain connects TRBV20-1 to TRBJ2-3, with 12 bases fitting TRBD2. After removal of 6 bases from V and 3 bases from J, the junction contained 4 bases not matched to a gene. CDR1 is DFQATT, CDR2 SNEGSKA, per germline (reference sequence). The length of the CDR3 is 14 residues. In DNA form, the CDR3 reads TGCAGTGCGCCGACTAGCGGGAGTACAGATACGCAGTATTTT. Translated, it gives CSAPTSGSTDTQYF.

This clonotype was recorded at least ten times. The chain joins TRBV2 to TRBJ2-7, with D uncertain. The CDR3 sequence is 11 residues long. The V gene's germline CDR1 is SNHLY and CDR2 FYNNEI. The V and J ends lost 10 bases and 6 bases respectively, with 13 bases between them. The DNA for the CDR3 is TGTGCCATCCAGGTTTTGTCCGAGCAGTACTTC. It translates to CAIQVLSEQYF.

This clonotype was recorded at least ten times. The rearrangement uses TRBV4-3 and TRBJ2-7, with D perhaps matching TRBD2 (6 bases). CDR1 is LGHNA and CDR2 is YSLEER in the germline V gene. Trimming removed 0 bases at V and 0 bases at J, with 12 bases between. The CDR3 runs to 16 residues. CDR3 sequence: CASSQDRGLLSYEQYF. CDR3 DNA sequence: TGCGCCAGCAGCCAAGATCGGGGGTTACTCTCCTACGAGCAGTACTTC.

This clonotype was recorded many times. The chain recombines TRBV10-3 with TRBJ2-3; tentative D call: TRBD1 (5 bases). V lost 0 bases, J lost 0 bases, and 7 bases lay in between. The CDR3 runs to 15 residues. Per the germline V gene, CDR1 is ENHRY and CDR2 is SYGVKD. CDR3 DNA: TGTGCCATCAGTGAGTCAGGGGATAGCACAGATACGCAGTATTTT. Translating it yields CAISESGDSTDTQYF.

The table lists this clonotype with a few counts. A much larger clone differs by one base, so this may be a read error. The chain links TRBV18 to TRBJ1-1; the D is unclear. The CDR3 covers 13 residues. Germline values: CDR1 KGHSH, CDR2 LQKENI. The CDR3: CASSGYTGTGAFF. CDR3 sequence (DNA): TGTGCCAGCTCCGGCTACACGGGTACTGGAGCTTTCTTT.

This clonotype was observed at least ten times. The CDR3 nucleotides are TGTGCCAGCAGCTCCAGACAGGGAATGTTCTCCACAGATACGCAGTATTTT. Amino acid sequence: CASSSRQGMFSTDTQYF. J is TRBJ2-3 and V is TRBV7-8, with 7 bases that match TRBD1. The CDR3 totals 17 residues. Germline CDR1 reads SGHVS; CDR2 reads FQNEAQ. The junction had 12 bases not matched to a gene; V was cut back by 4 bases and J by 2 bases.

The table lists this clonotype with many counts. This chain joins TRBV6-2 or TRBV6-3 and TRBJ2-1, with 8 bases lining up with TRBD2. Germline-derived CDR1 and CDR2 are MNHEY and SVGEGT. The CDR3 loop spans 15 amino acids. The V gene end was trimmed by 2 bases and the J gene end by 9 bases; junction bases not matched to a gene: 9. CDR3 sequence: CASSYGLAGRSEQFF. CDR3 nucleotides: TGTGCCAGCAGTTACGGACTAGCTGGGAGGAGTGAGCAGTTCTTC.

This clonotype was counted many times. The chain carries TRBV3-1 and TRBJ1-1; 9 positions match TRBD1. The germline V gene has CDR1 LGHDT and CDR2 YNNKEL (reference sequence). V was clipped by 6 bases and J by 5 bases; unmatched bases: 7. The CDR3 loop spans 14 amino acids. The DNA of the CDR3 is TGTGCCAGCAGGAGGACAGGGGTGGATACTGAAGCTTTCTTT. Its protein product is CASRRTGVDTEAFF.

This clonotype was observed a few times. This rearrangement joins TRBV20-1 to TRBJ2-1, with a possible D match to TRBD2 (6 bases). This CDR3 region has 16 residues. Germline values: CDR1 DFQATT, CDR2 SNEGSKA (reference sequence). The V gene lost 4 bases and the J gene lost 9 bases, with 25 bases spanning the gap. The CDR3 sequence is CSANPLAGLGTGEQFF. Here the CDR3 DNA reads TGCAGTGCTAACCCCCTGGCGGGATTGGGAACGGGTGAGCAGTTCTTC.

At least ten counts were recorded for this clonotype. The V call is TRBV7-3, the J call TRBJ2-3; 13 bases line up with TRBD2. Looked up from germline, CDR1 is SGHTA and CDR2 is FQGTGA. The CDR3 is made up of 17 amino acids. V trimming: 5 bases; J trimming: 3 bases; junction bases outside the gene matches: 8. The CDR3, as DNA: TGTGCCAGCAGCCATGGACTAGCGGGAGTTGGGACAGATACGCAGTATTTT. Residues: CASSHGLAGVGTDTQYF.

This clonotype was found many times. The chain joins TRBV5-1 to TRBJ2-1; tentatively, D is TRBD2 (5 bases). The V and J ends lost 3 bases and 1 base respectively, with 14 bases between them. Germline V gene data show CDR1 as SGHRS and CDR2 as YFSETQ. CDR3 length: 16 residues. The CDR3 region is CASSSPSGLSYNEQFF. In DNA, the CDR3 is TGCGCCAGCAGCTCGCCCAGCGGCCTGTCCTACAATGAGCAGTTCTTC.

As concerns this clonotype: A much larger clonotype is one base distant, so this may be a read error. This chain links TRBV3-1 with TRBJ1-1; D is uncertain. Germline assignment: CDR1 LGHDT and CDR2 YNNKEL (reference sequence). CDR3 size: 14 residues. CDR3 bases: TGTGCCAGCAGCCCAACGGGGAGAATGACTGGAGCTTTCTTT. Residues: CASSPTGRMTGAFF.

This clonotype was counted between two and nine times. CDR3 sequence (DNA): TGTGCCAGCCGGGACCCCTGGGGTTCACCCCTCCACTTT. This encodes CASRDPWGSPLHF. This chain links TRBV28 with TRBJ1-6, with a possible D match to TRBD1 (5 bases). The CDR3 is 13 residues long. Deletions cut 8 bases from V and 9 bases from J, with 14 bases between. The germline CDR1 and CDR2 sequences are MDHEN and SYDVKM.

This clonotype was counted ten times or more. The chain joins TRBV18 to TRBJ2-1; 11 positions match TRBD2. V lost 2 bases, J lost 4 bases, and 1 base stayed unmatched. The CDR3 contains 15 residues. The germline V gene encodes CDR1 KGHSH and CDR2 LQKENI. The CDR3 reads CASSPGTSGYNEQFF. The DNA of the CDR3 is TGTGCCAGCTCACCAGGGACTAGCGGATACAATGAGCAGTTCTTC.

This chain links TRBV28 with TRBJ1-1, with 9 bases lining up with TRBD1. CDR1 and CDR2 (germline): MDHEN, SYDVKM. Trimming took 4 bases from V and 1 from J; bases not matched to a gene: 7. The CDR3 is 16 residues long. CDR3 region: CASSSLLGQGNTEAFF. The CDR3 region has the DNA TGTGCCAGCAGTTCCCTCCTGGGACAGGGGAACACTGAAGCTTTCTTT.

This clonotype was picked up many times. The genes are TRBV5-4 and TRBJ2-6; 9 bases agree with TRBD1. Losses at the gene ends were 5 bases for V and 0 bases for J; bases not matched to a gene: 9. This CDR3 is 18 amino acids long. Germline V lookup: CDR1 SGHNT, CDR2 YYREEE (reference sequence). CDR3 residues: CASRPAGTGSSGANVLTF. For the CDR3, the DNA is TGTGCCAGCAGGCCAGCCGGGACAGGGAGCTCTGGGGCCAACGTCCTGACTTTC.

The rearrangement links TRBV10-2 to TRBJ2-3, with 7 bases identical to TRBD1. The CDR3 totals 16 residues. CDR1 WSHSY and CDR2 SAAADI come from the germline V gene. V dropped 6 bases and J dropped 1; count of bases not matched to a gene: 10. CDR3 DNA: TGCGCCAGCAGCCCCATAGACAGGGTGGGCACAGATACGCAGTATTTT. Its translation is CASSPIDRVGTDTQYF.

About this clonotype itself: A much larger clone differs by one base, so this may be a read error. The genes are TRBV7-2 and TRBJ2-3, with D tentatively TRBD2 (5 bases). There are 13 residues in the CDR3. The germline CDR1 and CDR2 sequences are SGHTA and FQGNSA. The CDR3 region has the DNA TGTGCCGGCAGCTTAGCGCTGTTTGATACGCAGTATTTT. It encodes CAGSLALFDTQYF.

This clonotype occurred many times. For the CDR3, the DNA is TGCAGTGCTCCGGACCAAAAACTTCTCTACGAGCAGTACTTC. Its protein product is CSAPDQKLLYEQYF. The chain couples TRBV20-1 to TRBJ2-7; D unresolved. Looked up from germline, CDR1 is DFQATT and CDR2 is SNEGSKA (reference sequence). The V end lost 5 bases, the J end lost 3 bases, and 17 bases lay between the germline ends. CDR3 size: 14 residues.

This clonotype was observed many times. J is TRBJ2-4 and V is TRBV6-2 or TRBV6-3, with D perhaps TRBD1 (5 bases). The CDR3 totals 14 residues. Looked up from germline, CDR1 is MNHEY and CDR2 is SVGEGT. The V end lost 8 bases, the J end lost 0 bases, and 11 bases lay between the germline ends. The CDR3 region is CASGTGLAKNIQYF. CDR3 coding DNA: TGTGCCAGCGGAACAGGTCTAGCCAAAAACATTCAGTACTTC.

The chain couples TRBV27 to TRBJ2-2; D gene ambiguous. CDR3 length equals 13 residues. Between the trimmed V and J ends, which lost 6 bases and 2 bases, there was a span of 7 bases. Germline V gene data show CDR1 as MNHEY and CDR2 as SMNVEV (reference sequence). Here the CDR3 reads CASRDPNTGELFF. In DNA form, the CDR3 reads TGTGCCAGCAGGGACCCAAACACCGGGGAGCTGTTTTTT.